This T cell receptor beta chain stems from a study of control samples from healthy donors and cancer patients. Germline V lookup: CDR1 KGHDR, CDR2 SFDVKD. This CDR3 region has 14 residues. With V trimmed by 7 bases and J by 7 bases, 9 bases remained unmatched. TCRdb keeps only in-frame clones here, not all; method: immunoSEQ multiplex PCR. This table has 150,000 to 180,000 clones, approximately 94% appearing once. This TCR derives from a middle-aged man in good health. V usage is TRBV24-1 and J usage is TRBJ2-7, with 10 bases aligning to TRBD2. The sequenced material came from blood. The CDR3 coding sequence is TGTGCCACCAGGAAACCGGGACTAGCGCTTGAGCAGTACTTC. Encoded protein: CATRKPGLALEQYF.